What follows are 29 T cell receptor beta chains derived from one specimen sequenced in a study of T cells in Graves' hyperthyroidism and ophthalmopathy. Researchers amplified the TCR beta CDR3 regions from RNA transcripts. HTBI primers were employed in a first-round RT-PCR of the TCR CDR3. TCRdb fed the multiplex PCR reads into MiXCR, producing one record per CDR3 protein. The sample lists around 600,000 distinct CDR3 sequences; 13% to 15% were seen once. Specimen: blood. The receptors derive from a woman younger than 35 with Graves' ophthalmopathy.

There are many counts of this clonotype. The J gene is TRBJ1-2, the V gene TRBV5-1, with 7 bases that match TRBD1. V dropped 0 bases and J dropped 4; count of bases not matched to a gene: 6. The CDR3 sequence is 15 residues long. Germline V gene sequence: CDR1 SGHRS, CDR2 YFSETQ. DNA of the CDR3: TGCGCCAGCAGCTTGGACCCCCGGGACAGCTATGGCTACACCTTC. Amino acid sequence: CASSLDPRDSYGYTF.

The V call is TRBV14, the J call TRBJ2-3; the match to TRBD2 covers 7 bases. This CDR3 is 21 amino acids long. The V and J ends lost 0 bases and 0 bases, in that order; junction bases with no gene match: 18. Germline loops: CDR1 SGHDN, CDR2 FVKESK. CDR3 coding DNA: TGTGCCAGCAGCCAAGAGCCCGGGACTATTTCCAGCGGCGCTAGCACAGATACGCAGTATTTT. Its protein product is CASSQEPGTISSGASTDTQYF.

This clonotype was found many times. This chain connects TRBV28 to TRBJ2-7; D tentatively fits TRBD1 or TRBD2 (5 bases each). The CDR3 length is 15 residues. CDR1 is MDHEN, CDR2 SYDVKM, per germline. The V and J ends lost 3 bases and 0 bases respectively, with 12 bases between them. CDR3 region: CASSFPGLSSYEQYF. The CDR3 coding sequence is TGTGCCAGCAGTTTTCCGGGGCTAAGCTCCTACGAGCAGTACTTC. Full variable domain (rest looked up from reference TRBV28 and TRBJ2-7): DVKVTQSSRYLVKRTGEKVFLECVQDMDHENMFWYRQDPGLGLRLIYFSYDVKMKEKGDIPEGYSVSREKKERFSLILESASTNQTSMYLCASSFPGLSSYEQYFGPGTRLTVT.

This clonotype was seen at least ten times. The gene calls are TRBV14 and TRBJ1-2, with D unclear. The CDR3 is 13 amino acids. CDR1 is SGHDN and CDR2 is FVKESK in the germline V gene. Trimming removed 4 bases at V and 8 bases at J, with 14 bases between. Here the CDR3 reads CASSPWPPWGYTF. Written as DNA, the CDR3 is TGTGCCAGCAGCCCCTGGCCCCCGTGGGGCTACACCTTC.

This clonotype was detected only once. The junction departs from germline at one end; a sequencing error may be responsible. The rearrangement links TRBV12-3 or TRBV12-4 to TRBJ1-2, with 9 bases identical to TRBD1. The CDR3 is 16 amino acids. This chain's CDR3 is CASSWGQGTFEYDYTF. The CDR3 bases are TGCGCCAGCAGTTGGGGACAGGGAACATTTGAGTATGACTACACCTTC.

This clonotype was seen repeatedly, ten times or more. V is TRBV4-3 and J is TRBJ2-3, with 11 nucleotides matching TRBD2. This CDR3 region has 16 residues. Trimming at V came to 2 bases and at J to 5 bases, leaving 6 bases not matched to a gene. CDR1 LGHNA and CDR2 YSLEER come from the germline V gene. CDR3 amino acids: CASSQSSSGRLDTQYF. CDR3 sequence (DNA): TGCGCCAGCAGCCAATCGTCTAGCGGGAGGTTAGATACGCAGTATTTT.

This clonotype has at least ten counts. The chain's CDR3 is CAIRDTGDNQPQHF. The CDR3 DNA follows: TGTGCCATCAGGGATACAGGTGACAATCAGCCCCAGCATTTT. The V call is TRBV10-3, the J call TRBJ1-5, with D maybe TRBD1 (5 bases). There are 14 residues in the CDR3. Trimming removed 6 bases from V and 3 bases from J, with 12 bases in between. CDR1 and CDR2 (germline): ENHRY, SYGVKD.

There are many counts of this clonotype. V gene TRBV30 combines with J gene TRBJ2-5; 9 nucleotides agree with TRBD1. Germline trimming cut 4 bases from V and 5 bases from J; bases unmatched to any gene: 8. This CDR3 contains 14 residues. Germline V gene data show CDR1 as GTSNPN and CDR2 as SVGIG (reference sequence). The CDR3 DNA sequence: TGTGCCTGGAAGCAGACAGGGGGGACCGAGACCCAGTACTTC. This gives the protein CAWKQTGGTETQYF.

This clonotype was seen more than once but under ten times. A much larger clone differs from this one at a single base, so this may be a read error. The chain couples TRBV2 to TRBJ1-5; 9 bases fit TRBD1. The length of the CDR3 is 15 residues. From germline, CDR1 is SNHLY and CDR2 FYNNEI. The J segment lost 7 bases and the V segment lost 5 bases, leaving 9 bases of the junction unmatched. The CDR3 coding sequence is TGTGCCAGCAGTCTATCGACAGGGGGTGGACAGCCCCAGCATTTT. This encodes CASSLSTGGGQPQHF.

This clonotype was counted a few times. The rearrangement joins TRBV18 to TRBJ2-7, with 11 positions matching TRBD2. The CDR3 sequence is 16 residues long. V gave up 2 bases and J gave up 2 bases; unmatched junction bases: 5. Germline V gene lookup returns CDR1 KGHSH and CDR2 LQKENI. The DNA of the CDR3 is TGTGCCAGCTCACCAACACTAGCGGGAGTCACCTACGAGCAGTACTTC. It translates to CASSPTLAGVTYEQYF.

This clonotype turned up a few times. This chain uses TRBV6-1 with TRBJ2-4; 7 bases map to TRBD1. The CDR3 is 14 residues long. The V gene end was trimmed by 10 bases and the J gene end by 5 bases; junction bases not matched to a gene: 11. Germline V lookup: CDR1 MNHNS, CDR2 SASEGT. CDR3 sequence: CATRPKGAENIQYF. DNA of the CDR3: TGTGCCACTCGCCCGAAGGGGGCGGAAAACATTCAGTACTTC.

At least ten counts were recorded for this clonotype. The chain recombines TRBV7-8 with TRBJ2-7; 16 nucleotides match TRBD2. The trim removed 4 bases at V and 2 bases at J, leaving 8 bases unmatched. CDR3 size: 18 residues. CDR1 SGHVS and CDR2 FQNEAQ come from the germline V gene. CDR3 loop: CASSSRQGTSGGAYEQYF. CDR3 in DNA: TGTGCCAGCAGCTCCCGACAGGGGACTAGCGGGGGGGCCTACGAGCAGTACTTC. The variable domain in full, completed from reference TRBV7-8 and TRBJ2-7, reads GAGVSQSPRYKVAKRGQDVALRCDPISGHVSLFWYQQALGQGPEFLTYFQNEAQLDKSGLPSDRFFAERPEGSVSTLKIQRTQQEDSAVYLCASSSRQGTSGGAYEQYFGPGTRLTVT.

As concerns this clonotype: One end of the junction varies from germline; a read error may be responsible. The chain is built from TRBV5-1 and TRBJ2-7; D unclear. The CDR3 totals 12 residues. Germline V CDR1 and CDR2: SGHRS, YFSETQ. As DNA, the CDR3 is TGCGCCAACAGCTTGCCCGATTACGAGCAGTACTTC. The encoded protein is CANSLPDYEQYF.

The V gene is TRBV19, the J gene TRBJ2-7; D call uncertain. Germline V gene data show CDR1 as LNHDA and CDR2 as SQIVND (reference sequence). The V and J ends lost 3 bases and 2 bases respectively, with 5 bases between them. This CDR3 has 12 residues. The CDR3 nucleotides read TGTGCCAGTAGTATTCACCCCTACGAGCAGTACTTC. This encodes CASSIHPYEQYF. The variable domain in full, completed from reference TRBV19 and TRBJ2-7, reads DGGITQSPKYLFRKEGQNVTLSCEQNLNHDAMYWYRQDPGQGLRLIYYSQIVNDFQKGDIAEGYSVSREKKESFPLTVTSAQKNPTAFYLCASSIHPYEQYFGPGTRLTVT.

This chain joins TRBV6-2 or TRBV6-3 and TRBJ2-5; 13 nucleotides agree with TRBD2. J lost 5 bases, V lost 5 bases, and 8 bases had no gene match. Germline V gene lookup returns CDR1 MNHEY and CDR2 SVGEGT. CDR3 length: 16 amino acids. CDR3 in amino acids: CASSQTSGRAGETQYF. Here the CDR3 DNA reads TGTGCCAGCAGTCAAACTAGCGGGAGGGCCGGGGAGACCCAGTACTTC.

This chain connects TRBV10-1 to TRBJ2-1; 10 nucleotides agree with TRBD1. The germline V gene has CDR1 WNHNN and CDR2 SYGVQD (reference sequence). The length of the CDR3 is 18 residues. The J segment lost 3 bases and the V segment lost 4 bases, leaving 12 bases of the junction unmatched. The CDR3 reads CASSGGQGPLNHYNEQFF. CDR3 sequence (DNA): TGCGCCAGCAGTGGGGGACAGGGGCCCTTAAACCACTACAATGAGCAGTTCTTC.

The rearrangement uses TRBV6-5 and TRBJ1-1; D is uncertain. Germline V gives CDR1 MNHEY, CDR2 SVGAGI. The CDR3 is 15 residues long. Trimming cost V 0 bases and J 1 base, with 9 bases left between them. The DNA of the CDR3 is TGTGCCAGCAGTTACTCGGTGGGTCGGAACACTGAAGCTTTCTTT. Protein product: CASSYSVGRNTEAFF.

In this sample, this clonotype turned up a few times. The chain uses TRBV7-2 and TRBJ2-4, with D unresolved. V gave up 5 bases and J gave up 3 bases, with 8 bases separating them. This CDR3 region has 13 residues. Germline loops: CDR1 SGHTA, CDR2 FQGNSA. The chain's CDR3 is CASSPQVKNIQYF. In DNA, the CDR3 is TGTGCCAGCAGCCCCCAGGTCAAAAACATTCAGTACTTC.

As regards this clonotype: A much larger clone differs from this one at a single base, so this may be a read error. The DNA for the CDR3 is TGTGCCATCAGTGACAAGAGCACAGATACGCAGTATTTT. It specifies CAISDKSTDTQYF. The genes are TRBV10-3 and TRBJ2-3; D uncertain. V lost 3 bases and J 0 bases, leaving 4 bases between the germline ends. Germline V gene lookup returns CDR1 ENHRY and CDR2 SYGVKD. CDR3 length: 13 residues.

For this clonotype: A read error may explain this, as a much larger clone is one base away. This chain links TRBV24-1 with TRBJ2-1; 9 bases line up with TRBD2. CDR3 size: 17 residues. Germline V lookup: CDR1 KGHDR, CDR2 SFDVKD. The CDR3 loop reads CATSDLHAGGPYDEQFF. CDR3 DNA sequence: TGTGCCACCAGTGATTTGCATGCGGGAGGGCCCTACGATGAGCAGTTCTTC.

The table lists this clonotype with many counts. The chain links TRBV28 to TRBJ2-7; no reliable D call. This CDR3 contains 13 residues. Deletions cut 4 bases from V and 2 bases from J, with 9 bases between. Germline-derived CDR1 and CDR2 are MDHEN and SYDVKM. The CDR3 DNA sequence: TGTGCCAGCAGTTACAGATTAACCTACGAGCAGTACTTC. Amino acid sequence: CASSYRLTYEQYF.

In this sample, this clonotype turned up many times. CDR3 in amino acids: CASSLSTDTQYF. CDR3 in DNA: TGTGCCAGTAGTCTCAGTACAGATACGCAGTATTTT. The rearrangement uses TRBV12-3 or TRBV12-4 and TRBJ2-3; no clear D gene. V lost 9 bases, J lost 3 bases, and 10 bases lay in between. The CDR3 has 12 amino acids.

This clonotype was seen ten or more times. The rearrangement links TRBV3-1 to TRBJ1-2; a weak D match, TRBD1 (5 bases). Germline CDR1 is LGHDT and CDR2 is YNNKEL (reference sequence). CDR3 size: 12 residues. V lost 11 bases and J 6 bases, leaving 16 bases between the germline ends. The CDR3 protein is CAAAGTVDGYTF. In nucleotides, the CDR3 is TGTGCCGCAGCGGGGACCGTAGATGGCTACACCTTC.

The rearrangement links TRBV29-1 to TRBJ1-1; D gene uncertain. Trimming shortened V by 4 bases and J by 1 base, and 10 bases separated the two germline ends. The CDR3 runs to 13 residues. CDR1 SQVTM and CDR2 ANQGSEA come from the germline V gene. The CDR3 sequence: CSVAYRENTEAFF. In DNA form, the CDR3 reads TGCAGCGTTGCCTACAGAGAGAACACTGAAGCTTTCTTT.

The rearrangement joins TRBV12-3 or TRBV12-4 to TRBJ2-3, with 7 bases lining up with TRBD2. Germline trimming cut 1 base from V and 4 bases from J; bases unmatched to any gene: 5. The CDR3 has 15 residues. This chain's CDR3 is CASSLGREPSDTQYF. The CDR3 DNA follows: TGTGCCAGCAGTTTAGGGCGGGAGCCGTCAGATACGCAGTATTTT.

This clonotype was detected ten times or more. The genes are TRBV11-3 and TRBJ2-3; 13 nucleotides line up with TRBD2. The CDR3 sequence is 16 residues long. From germline, CDR1 is SGHNT and CDR2 YENEEA. V was clipped by 4 bases and J by 3 bases; unmatched bases: 4. This CDR3 reads CASSYWTSGSTDTQYF. The CDR3 bases are TGTGCCAGCAGCTATTGGACTAGCGGGAGTACAGATACGCAGTATTTT.

This clonotype was observed a few times. V usage is TRBV4-1 and J usage is TRBJ1-1, with D maybe TRBD1 (5 bases). The CDR3 is 15 residues long. The germline gives CDR1 MGHRA, CDR2 YSYEKL. V was shortened by 0 bases and J by 7 bases, with 15 bases between the two germline ends. CDR3 loop: CASSQDIGRASEAFF. Written as DNA, the CDR3 is TGCGCCAGCAGCCAAGATATTGGCAGGGCGAGTGAAGCTTTCTTT.

This clonotype was seen many times. This rearrangement joins TRBV6-1 to TRBJ1-2; D remains unclear. The V end was cut by 7 bases, the J end by 2 bases, with 8 bases between. The CDR3 consists of 12 residues. Looked up from germline, CDR1 is MNHNS and CDR2 is SASEGT. The CDR3 loop reads CASMGGNYGYTF. The CDR3 DNA reads as TGTGCCAGCATGGGAGGGAACTATGGCTACACCTTC.

This clonotype was picked up many times. V gene TRBV11-2 combines with J gene TRBJ2-5; D is uncertain. CDR3 length: 13 residues. The germline V gene encodes CDR1 SGHAT and CDR2 FQNNGV. V was clipped by 1 base and J by 4 bases, with 7 bases between them. CDR3 residues: CASSLGPRETQYF. The CDR3 bases are TGTGCCAGCAGCTTAGGACCAAGAGAGACCCAGTACTTC.